One and the same sample provided the 6 T cell receptor beta chains below, sequenced in a study of CD8 T cells in ankylosing spondylitis. TCRdb recomputed calls from the 5' RACE reads with MiXCR, one row per CDR3 protein. This sample has 150,000 to 200,000 distinct CDR3 sequences, with roughly 34% found just once. Sample: synovial fluid, either unsorted or a sorted T cell fraction (not recorded which). These receptor sequences come from a male donor with ankylosing spondylitis.

The gene calls are TRBV3-1 and TRBJ2-1, with D possibly TRBD2 on 7 matching bases. V was clipped by 1 base and J by 0 bases, with 22 bases between them. This CDR3 has 20 amino acids. Germline CDR1 is LGHDT and CDR2 is YNNKEL (reference sequence). The CDR3 coding sequence is TGTGCCAGCAGCCAAGGATTGGGCGGGGGCCCTTCCTTCTCCTACAATGAGCAGTTCTTC. Residues: CASSQGLGGGPSFSYNEQFF.

The rearrangement links TRBV6-1 to TRBJ2-5; D is perhaps TRBD2 (6 bases). With 6 bases removed from V and 4 bases from J, the gap between germline ends came to 12 bases. The V gene's germline CDR1 is MNHNS and CDR2 SASEGT. The CDR3 consists of 13 residues. CDR3 sequence: CASRPGGAETQYF. CDR3 nucleotides: TGTGCCAGCAGGCCCGGCGGGGCAGAGACCCAGTACTTC.

At least ten counts were recorded for this clonotype. This sequence joins TRBV12-3 or TRBV12-4 and TRBJ1-5; D gene ambiguous. The CDR3 runs to 15 residues. V was cut by 1 base and J by 2 bases, with 9 bases left in between. The CDR3 is CASSLEAGGNQPQHF. CDR3 sequence (DNA): TGTGCCAGCAGTTTAGAGGCCGGGGGCAATCAGCCCCAGCATTTT.

This chain connects TRBV20-1 to TRBJ2-1, with a tentative D call TRBD2 (6 bases). The CDR3 consists of 14 residues. Trimming shortened V by 3 bases and J by 6 bases, and 15 bases separated the two germline ends. Germline V CDR1 and CDR2: DFQATT, SNEGSKA (reference sequence). The CDR3 reads CSARGLYTGNEQFF. For the CDR3, the DNA is TGCAGTGCTAGGGGACTTTACACAGGCAATGAGCAGTTCTTC.

J is TRBJ1-2 and V is TRBV4-2, with 8 bases matching TRBD1. V lost 1 base, J lost 4 bases, and 2 bases stayed unmatched. Germline CDR1 LGHNA, CDR2 YNFKEQ. This CDR3 is built from 14 residues. In nucleotides, the CDR3 is TGTGCCAGCAGCCAAGGGGGACAGGTCTATGGCTACACCTTC. Its translation is CASSQGGQVYGYTF.

There are many counts of this clonotype. The chain combines TRBV20-1 with TRBJ1-5; weak D call: TRBD1 (5 bases). The V gene's germline CDR1 is DFQATT and CDR2 SNEGSKA (reference sequence). The CDR3 has 16 amino acids. Between the trimmed V and J ends, which lost 4 bases and 9 bases, there was a span of 25 bases. The CDR3 loop reads CSATQGPTARLLPQHF. The CDR3 DNA sequence: TGCAGTGCTACCCAGGGACCCACCGCCCGTTTGCTGCCCCAGCATTTT.